The next 28 T cell receptor beta chains were all read from a single sample in a study of blood T cell repertoires in COVID-19. The table came from immunoSEQ multiplex PCR; TCRdb's copy has only in-frame clones and leaves some out. This table has 150,000 to 200,000 clones, about 80% appearing once. Sequenced input: PBMCs or T cells enriched from blood (not recorded which). The source of these receptors is a man between 45 and 60 years old who had recovered from COVID-19.

This chain joins TRBV30 and TRBJ2-4, with unresolved D. This CDR3 has 13 amino acids. Trimming removed 4 bases from V and 0 bases from J, with 7 bases in between. Germline CDR1 is GTSNPN and CDR2 is SVGIG (reference sequence). Written as DNA, the CDR3 is TGTGCCTGGACCCGCGAAGCCAAAAACATTCAGTACTTC. Amino acids: CAWTREAKNIQYF.

This chain joins TRBV5-6 and TRBJ2-1; TRBD1 matches at 7 bases. The CDR3 is made up of 14 amino acids. In germline, CDR1 is SGHDT, CDR2 YYEEEE. The V segment lost 1 base and the J segment 4 bases; nucleotides outside the gene matches: 2. CDR3 residues: CASSLRDSYNEQFF. CDR3 bases: TGTGCCAGCAGCTTGAGGGACAGTTACAATGAGCAGTTCTTC.

The V and J genes are TRBV4-2 and TRBJ2-3, with 10 bases identical to TRBD2. The length of the CDR3 is 17 residues. V gave up 0 bases and J gave up 6 bases; unmatched junction bases: 9. Per the germline V gene, CDR1 is LGHNA and CDR2 is YNFKEQ. DNA of the CDR3: TGTGCCAGCAGCCAAGACGGCCTCAGCGGGGGGGCCGATACGCAGTATTTT. It is translated as CASSQDGLSGGADTQYF.

This clone was observed a single time. V usage is TRBV3-1 (or the pseudogene TRBV3-2) and J usage is TRBJ1-4; no firm D call. With 6 bases removed from V and 5 bases from J, the gap between germline ends came to 10 bases. This CDR3 spans 13 amino acids. Germline loops: CDR1 LGHDT, CDR2 YNNKEL (reference sequence). For the CDR3, the DNA is TGTGCCAGCAGGCCTGGAGTGAATGAAAAACTGTTTTTT. The encoded protein is CASRPGVNEKLFF.

The chain links TRBV19 to TRBJ2-3, with D possibly TRBD2 on 6 matching bases. This CDR3 is built from 15 residues. Germline CDR1 LNHDA, CDR2 SQIVND (reference sequence). The ends were cut back, 2 bases at V and 0 bases at J, with 9 bases in the middle. CDR3 amino acids: CASSIIAASTDTQYF. CDR3 DNA: TGTGCCAGTAGTATAATAGCGGCTAGCACAGATACGCAGTATTTT.

The V call is TRBV5-8, the J call TRBJ2-1; D call uncertain. CDR1 SGHTS and CDR2 YDEGEE come from the germline V gene. V was trimmed by 4 bases and J by 7 bases, leaving 6 bases between them. The CDR3 sequence is 11 residues long. CDR3 in amino acids: CASSVDNEQFF. Written as DNA, the CDR3 is TGTGCCAGCAGCGTAGATAATGAGCAGTTCTTC. The full variable domain, rest sourced from reference TRBV5-8 and TRBJ2-1, is EAGVTQSPTHLIKTRGQQATLRCSPISGHTSVYWYQQALGLGLQFLLWYDEGEERNRGNFPPRFSGRQFPNYSSELNVNALELEDSALYLCASSVDNEQFFGPGTRLTVL.

This clone has just one count. J is TRBJ1-5 and V is TRBV5-8; unclear D gene. The length of the CDR3 is 15 residues. Germline CDR1 is SGHTS and CDR2 is YDEGEE. Trimming stripped 4 bases from V and 2 bases from J, with 13 bases between. As DNA, the CDR3 is TGTGCCAGCAGCGGCCGGCCCCAGGGCAATCAGCCCCAGCATTTT. Protein product: CASSGRPQGNQPQHF.

The chain links TRBV5-6 to TRBJ2-5; D perhaps matches TRBD1 (5 bases). This CDR3 comprises 16 residues. The germline V and J ends were trimmed by 4 bases and 2 bases, with 18 bases remaining between them. Germline V gene lookup returns CDR1 SGHDT and CDR2 YYEEEE. The CDR3 DNA reads TGTGCCAGCAGCCCCGAGATAGGGGCTCCTCAAGAGACCCAGTACTTC. Translation gives CASSPEIGAPQETQYF.

The chain couples TRBV3-1 (or the pseudogene TRBV3-2) to TRBJ2-1; D unclear. Per the germline V gene, CDR1 is LGHDT and CDR2 is YNNKEL (reference sequence). The V end was cut by 5 bases, the J end by 2 bases, with 10 bases between. This CDR3 region has 14 residues. The CDR3 is CASSFRQAYNEQFF. The DNA for the CDR3 is TGTGCCAGCAGCTTCCGTCAGGCCTACAATGAGCAGTTCTTC.

The chain recombines TRBV7-2 with TRBJ2-7, with 7 bases lining up with TRBD1. The CDR3 is 15 amino acids. Per germline, CDR1 SGHTA and CDR2 FQGNSA. J lost 4 bases, V lost 1 base, and 7 bases had no gene match. CDR3 DNA sequence: TGTGCCAGCAGCTTAGACAGGACAGGCTTATACGAGCAGTACTTC. Its translation is CASSLDRTGLYEQYF.

This clone was detected once. This chain connects TRBV7-9 to TRBJ1-1; the D gene is possibly TRBD1 (6 bases). Germline V gene data show CDR1 as SEHNR and CDR2 as FQNEAQ (reference sequence). V was clipped by 5 bases and J by 3 bases, with 13 bases between them. The CDR3 runs to 14 residues. CDR3 amino acids: CASSRTPGDTEAFF. For the CDR3, the DNA is TGTGCCAGCAGCCGCACCCCAGGGGACACTGAAGCTTTCTTT.

V and J are TRBV29-1 and TRBJ2-1, with 9 bases matching TRBD2. The CDR3 is 17 amino acids. The V gene end was trimmed by 6 bases and the J gene end by 0 bases; junction bases not matched to a gene: 12. Germline values: CDR1 SQVTM, CDR2 ANQGSEA. The CDR3: CSVKPGLADSSYNEQFF. CDR3 DNA: TGCAGCGTGAAACCGGGACTAGCCGACTCCTCCTACAATGAGCAGTTCTTC.

This chain joins TRBV5-1 and TRBJ2-7; 12 bases line up with TRBD2. Germline loops: CDR1 SGHRS, CDR2 YFSETQ. The CDR3 contains 15 residues. J lost 4 bases, V lost 1 base, and 3 bases had no gene match. Here the CDR3 DNA reads TGCGCCAGCAGCTTGCTGGGACTAGCGGGTTACGAGCAGTACTTC. It codes for CASSLLGLAGYEQYF.

This rearrangement joins TRBV24-1 to TRBJ2-1; 12 bases line up with TRBD2. Germline CDR1 KGHDR, CDR2 SFDVKD. The CDR3 runs 16 residues. V was clipped by 2 bases and J by 7 bases; unmatched bases: 5. This CDR3 is CATSDYGLAGLNEQFF. In DNA, the CDR3 is TGTGCCACCAGTGATTATGGACTAGCGGGATTAAATGAGCAGTTCTTC.

The chain links TRBV2 to TRBJ2-2; D may be TRBD1 (5 bases). Per the germline V gene, CDR1 is SNHLY and CDR2 is FYNNEI. V was cut by 6 bases and J by 5 bases, with 16 bases left in between. The CDR3 has 15 residues. Here the CDR3 DNA reads TGTGCCAGCAGAGCAGGGTTACTTGGGACCGGGGAGCTGTTTTTT. It encodes CASRAGLLGTGELFF.

The chain carries TRBV7-9 and TRBJ2-5; 7 nucleotides line up with TRBD2. The germline V gene has CDR1 SEHNR and CDR2 FQNEAQ (reference sequence). The V segment lost 5 bases and the J segment 5 bases; nucleotides outside the gene matches: 11. This CDR3 region has 15 residues. The CDR3 reads CASSRRVAGGETQYF. The CDR3 DNA reads TGTGCCAGCAGCCGAAGGGTGGCCGGGGGGGAGACCCAGTACTTC.

The chain employs TRBV5-1 and TRBJ2-7, with TRBD1 as a possible D gene (5 bases). V gave up 0 bases and J gave up 4 bases, with 8 bases separating them. Germline CDR1 is SGHRS and CDR2 is YFSETQ. This CDR3 spans 13 amino acids. The CDR3 nucleotides read TGCGCCAGCAGCTTGGAGGGGTCGTACGAGCAGTACTTC. Protein product: CASSLEGSYEQYF.

The chain combines TRBV29-1 with TRBJ2-7; no clear D gene. Germline loops: CDR1 SQVTM, CDR2 ANQGSEA. The length of the CDR3 is 14 residues. V lost 7 bases to trimming and J lost 0 bases, with 16 bases between them. The DNA of the CDR3 is TGCAGCGCAGCCGGCGGAAGAATCTCCTACGAGCAGTACTTC. This translates into CSAAGGRISYEQYF.

V is TRBV28 and J is TRBJ2-5, with 10 bases lining up with TRBD1. The germline V gene has CDR1 MDHEN and CDR2 SYDVKM. The V segment lost 6 bases and the J segment 6 bases; nucleotides outside the gene matches: 10. The CDR3 is made up of 15 amino acids. CDR3 protein: CASSPSDRGHKTQYF. CDR3 nucleotides: TGTGCCAGCAGCCCAAGCGACAGGGGGCATAAGACCCAGTACTTC.

The genes are TRBV19 and TRBJ2-1, with 7 bases aligning to TRBD2. V was pared by 11 bases and J by 6 bases, with 10 bases of the junction left unmatched. The CDR3 totals 13 residues. The germline CDR1 and CDR2 sequences are LNHDA and SQIVND (reference sequence). CDR3 loop: CAASPGRVNEQFF. The CDR3 DNA sequence: TGTGCCGCTTCCCCGGGGAGGGTCAATGAGCAGTTCTTC.

The chain joins TRBV27 to TRBJ1-5, with a tentative D call TRBD1 (5 bases). This CDR3 spans 15 amino acids. Deletions cut 6 bases from V and 4 bases from J, with 16 bases between. Looked up from germline, CDR1 is MNHEY and CDR2 is SMNVEV (reference sequence). CDR3 sequence: CASSQSRQHNQPQHF. In nucleotides, the CDR3 is TGTGCCAGCAGCCAGAGCCGACAGCATAATCAGCCCCAGCATTTT.

This clone was picked up one time. Here the CDR3 DNA reads TGTGCCAGCAGTTGGGGGGGTTTCACAGATACGCAGTATTTT. Its protein is CASSWGGFTDTQYF. The chain couples TRBV6-5 to TRBJ2-3, with TRBD2 matching over 7 bases. Germline V gives CDR1 MNHEY, CDR2 SVGAGI. J lost 2 bases, V lost 4 bases, and 3 bases had no gene match. The CDR3 runs 14 residues.

V gene TRBV6-4 combines with J gene TRBJ2-2; TRBD2 agrees at 7 bases. V dropped 4 bases and J dropped 1; count of bases not matched to a gene: 6. Germline-derived CDR1 and CDR2 are MRHNA and SNTAGT. This CDR3 is 16 amino acids long. The DNA of the CDR3 is TGTGCCAGCAGTGGACGTCCTAGCGGGAACACCGGGGAGCTGTTTTTT. This gives the protein CASSGRPSGNTGELFF.

This clone has a single count. J is TRBJ1-6 and V is TRBV5-4, with D unclear. Germline CDR1 reads SGHNT; CDR2 reads YYREEE (reference sequence). The CDR3 has 13 residues. V was trimmed by 6 bases and J by 0 bases, leaving 4 bases between them. The CDR3 reads CASKSSYNSPLHF. CDR3 bases: TGTGCCAGCAAGAGCTCCTATAATTCACCCCTCCACTTT.

The chain carries TRBV28 and TRBJ2-7; 8 nucleotides agree with TRBD2. The germline V gene encodes CDR1 MDHEN and CDR2 SYDVKM. The CDR3 contains 13 residues. Trimming took 5 bases from V and 5 from J; bases not matched to a gene: 5. The CDR3 nucleotides read TGTGCCAGCAGTCCCCGGACTAGCAACGAGCAGTACTTC. Protein sequence: CASSPRTSNEQYF.

This chain connects TRBV7-8 to TRBJ2-3, with 11 bases aligning to TRBD2. Per the germline V gene, CDR1 is SGHVS and CDR2 is FQNEAQ. There are 18 residues in the CDR3. The V and J ends lost 1 base and 5 bases, in that order; junction bases with no gene match: 11. The CDR3 DNA reads TGTGCCAGCAGCTTAGAAGAGGTAGCGGGGGGGCCTAGAGATACGCAGTATTTT. Residues: CASSLEEVAGGPRDTQYF.

The chain uses TRBV4-2 and TRBJ2-3; D is uncertain. Germline V CDR1 and CDR2: LGHNA, YNFKEQ. Deletions cut 1 base from V and 6 bases from J, with 5 bases between. This CDR3 is built from 12 residues. In nucleotides, the CDR3 is TGTGCCAGCAGCCAAGGAGGCGATACGCAGTATTTT. Its translation: CASSQGGDTQYF.

The chain employs TRBV9 and TRBJ2-7, with D possibly matching TRBD1 (6 bases). CDR1 is SGDLS, CDR2 YYNGEE, per germline. Trimming left V 4 bases short and J 2 bases short, with 19 bases between. This CDR3 has 16 residues. CDR3 sequence (DNA): TGTGCCAGCAGCCCCCGCCCCCGGGACATTACCTACGAGCAGTACTTC. Translating gives CASSPRPRDITYEQYF.